Shown below are 24 T cell receptor beta chains from a single sample sequenced in a study of blood T cell repertoires in COVID-19. Produced via immunoSEQ multiplex PCR; TCRdb's table is partial and in-frame only. The sample includes roughly 230,000 clones, roughly 84% seen only once; the top ten take roughly 7.2%. Material: PBMCs or T cells enriched from blood (not recorded which). The receptors were gathered from a man aged 25 to 45 in a cohort exposed to, infected with or recovered from COVID-19 (not recorded which).

The chain joins TRBV18 to TRBJ2-7, with D tentatively TRBD1 (5 bases). The V gene's germline CDR1 is KGHSH and CDR2 LQKENI. Trimming left V 4 bases short and J 2 bases short, with 12 bases between. This CDR3 has 14 residues. CDR3 in DNA: TGTGCCAGCTCACTCTTAGACAGAGCCTACGAGCAGTACTTC. Translated: CASSLLDRAYEQYF.

V and J are TRBV24-1 and TRBJ2-1; D remains unclear. Trimming took off 5 bases at V and 9 bases at J, with 10 bases between the two ends. The germline gives CDR1 KGHDR, CDR2 SFDVKD. CDR3 length: 12 residues. The CDR3 loop is CATSVVGGEQFF. CDR3 coding DNA: TGTGCCACCAGTGTAGTTGGTGGTGAGCAGTTCTTC.

In DNA, the CDR3 is TGTGCCAGCAGCAAACGGAGGGTAACACACAATGAGCAGTTCTTC. Protein sequence: CASSKRRVTHNEQFF. The J gene is TRBJ2-1, the V gene TRBV3-1 (or the pseudogene TRBV3-2); D might be TRBD2 (6 bases). V lost 5 bases and J lost 5, with 16 bases in between. This CDR3 is built from 15 residues. Germline V CDR1 and CDR2: LGHDT, YNNKEL (reference sequence).

The chain carries TRBV28 and TRBJ2-3; TRBD2 matches at 9 bases. V shed 3 bases, J shed 4 bases, and the junction held 8 bases outside the gene matches. There are 16 residues in the CDR3. Germline V gene lookup returns CDR1 MDHEN and CDR2 SYDVKM. CDR3 coding DNA: TGTGCCAGCAGTTTGCTCGCGGGAGGGCTTGCAGATACGCAGTATTTT. Translating it yields CASSLLAGGLADTQYF.

V usage is TRBV10-2 and J usage is TRBJ1-4; TRBD1 is a possible D gene (6 bases). The V gene's germline CDR1 is WSHSY and CDR2 SAAADI. The germline V and J ends were trimmed by 4 bases and 6 bases, with 15 bases remaining between them. This CDR3 has 15 residues. The CDR3 reads CASSGIQGPDEKLFF. The CDR3 nucleotides are TGCGCCAGCAGTGGAATACAGGGCCCGGATGAAAAACTGTTTTTT.

V gene TRBV19 combines with J gene TRBJ1-2; D not certain. This CDR3 spans 13 amino acids. V was pared by 5 bases and J by 6 bases, with 13 bases between. The V gene's germline CDR1 is LNHDA and CDR2 SQIVND (reference sequence). CDR3 amino acids: CASSFIAGHGYTF. The CDR3 DNA reads as TGTGCCAGTAGTTTTATTGCAGGCCATGGCTACACCTTC.

CDR3 bases: TGTGCCAGCGAGGCCCCCGGATCGGTTGGCACTGAAGCTTTCTTT. This encodes CASEAPGSVGTEAFF. The chain joins TRBV28 to TRBJ1-1; D gene unclear. Per germline, CDR1 MDHEN and CDR2 SYDVKM. The CDR3 covers 15 residues. Trimming removed 8 bases at V and 4 bases at J, with 20 bases between.

Here the CDR3 DNA reads TGTGCCAGCAGCTTTGGCGGGACTAGCGGTACCTACGAGCAGTACTTC. It specifies CASSFGGTSGTYEQYF. The chain employs TRBV7-6 and TRBJ2-7; 11 bases are shared with TRBD2. The CDR3 has 16 residues. In germline, CDR1 is SGHVS, CDR2 FNYEAQ. Unmatched junction bases numbered 6, after V lost 3 bases and J lost 2 bases.

The V gene is TRBV27, the J gene TRBJ2-7; 8 nucleotides align to TRBD2. J lost 4 bases, V lost 0 bases, and 8 bases had no gene match. The CDR3 is made up of 16 amino acids. Germline V gene data show CDR1 as MNHEY and CDR2 as SMNVEV (reference sequence). The CDR3: CASSLSPSGYQYEQYF. For the CDR3, the DNA is TGTGCCAGCAGTTTATCTCCTAGCGGGTATCAATACGAGCAGTACTTC.

The chain links TRBV19 to TRBJ2-2, with D possibly TRBD1 on 6 matching bases. Trimming left V 6 bases short and J 6 bases short, with 17 bases between. The V gene's germline CDR1 is LNHDA and CDR2 SQIVND (reference sequence). The CDR3 totals 15 residues. CDR3 in DNA: TGTGCCAGTAGCAAAGGGCTAGCAGGGGCCGGGGAGCTGTTTTTT. Protein: CASSKGLAGAGELFF.

The chain employs TRBV7-9 and TRBJ1-1; the D is unclear. Germline lookup yields CDR1 SEHNR and CDR2 FQNEAQ (reference sequence). This CDR3 spans 15 amino acids. V was pared by 0 bases and J by 5 bases, with 13 bases between. CDR3 loop: CASSLAVGSQTEAFF. The DNA for the CDR3 is TGTGCCAGCAGCTTAGCGGTGGGCAGTCAAACTGAAGCTTTCTTT.

This clone was observed a handful of times. The V and J genes are TRBV5-1 and TRBJ2-7; D might be TRBD1 (6 bases). CDR1 and CDR2 from the germline V gene are SGHRS and YFSETQ. With 3 bases removed from V and 2 bases from J, the gap between germline ends came to 18 bases. CDR3 length: 16 residues. CDR3 nucleotide sequence: TGCGCCAGCAGCTCCGATCCCGGACAGCTTACCTACGAGCAGTACTTC. Its protein product is CASSSDPGQLTYEQYF.

The V gene is TRBV9, the J gene TRBJ1-3; TRBD1 agrees at 7 bases. V shed 2 bases, J shed 4 bases, and the junction held 6 bases outside the gene matches. The CDR3 covers 15 residues. CDR1 and CDR2 (germline): SGDLS, YYNGEE. The CDR3 region has the DNA TGTGCCAGCAGCGTGACCGGGACAGCGGGAAACACCATATATTTT. Its translation: CASSVTGTAGNTIYF. The variable domain in full, completed from reference TRBV9 and TRBJ1-3, reads DSGVTQTPKHLITATGQRVTLRCSPRSGDLSVYWYQQSLDQGLQFLIQYYNGEERAKGNILERFSAQQFPDLHSELNLSSLELGDSALYFCASSVTGTAGNTIYFGEGSWLTVV.

V gene TRBV7-8 combines with J gene TRBJ2-1, with D perhaps matching TRBD2 (6 bases). V shed 7 bases and J shed 1 base, with 17 bases lying between them. CDR1 is SGHVS and CDR2 is FQNEAQ in the germline V gene. The CDR3 has 16 amino acids. The CDR3 DNA follows: TGTGCCAGCATTCTTACTACGGGAGAGTCCTACAATGAGCAGTTCTTC. Protein: CASILTTGESYNEQFF.

V gene TRBV10-1 combines with J gene TRBJ2-1; 13 positions agree with TRBD2. The ends lost 7 bases at V and 4 bases at J; junction bases unmatched: 7. This CDR3 has 16 residues. Per the germline V gene, CDR1 is WNHNN and CDR2 is SYGVQD (reference sequence). The CDR3 loop is CASTSGLAGAYNEQFF. For the CDR3, the DNA is TGCGCCAGCACCAGCGGACTAGCGGGAGCTTACAATGAGCAGTTCTTC.

This chain joins TRBV5-1 and TRBJ2-1, with TRBD2 matching over 9 bases. V shed 2 bases and J 6 bases; nucleotides not matched to a gene: 9. Germline CDR1 reads SGHRS; CDR2 reads YFSETQ. CDR3 length: 16 residues. CDR3 bases: TGCGCCAGCAGCTTAATGTTGGCGGGAGGGTCCAATGAGCAGTTCTTC. This codes for CASSLMLAGGSNEQFF.

For the CDR3, the DNA is TGTGCCAGCAGACTCCAGGGAAACACCGGGGAGCTGTTTTTT. Protein product: CASRLQGNTGELFF. This chain connects TRBV7-9 to TRBJ2-2; possible D gene TRBD1, 5 bases. CDR3 length equals 14 residues. The germline CDR1 and CDR2 sequences are SEHNR and FQNEAQ (reference sequence). Deletions cut 6 bases from V and 2 bases from J, with 10 bases between.

The chain uses TRBV28 and TRBJ1-6; 8 nucleotides match TRBD1. The CDR3 extends over 16 amino acids. Trimming took 8 bases from V and 4 from J; bases not matched to a gene: 10. CDR1 and CDR2 from the germline V gene are MDHEN and SYDVKM. The CDR3: CASRMTGAVYNSPLHF. The CDR3 region has the DNA TGTGCCAGCCGGATGACAGGGGCGGTTTATAATTCACCCCTCCACTTT.

The genes are TRBV28 and TRBJ1-1; TRBD1 might be the D (6 bases). The germline V gene encodes CDR1 MDHEN and CDR2 SYDVKM. The CDR3 extends over 15 amino acids. The V end lost 5 bases, the J end lost 4 bases, and 17 bases lay between the germline ends. CDR3 in amino acids: CASSPRVTGFTEAFF. The DNA of the CDR3 is TGTGCCAGCAGTCCTAGGGTAACAGGGTTCACTGAAGCTTTCTTT.

This clone has just a few counts. CDR3 nucleotide sequence: TGTGCCAGCACTGGGAGGCAGGAAAAACTGTTTTTT. Its protein is CASTGRQEKLFF. The gene calls are TRBV2 and TRBJ1-4; D ambiguous. From germline, CDR1 is SNHLY and CDR2 FYNNEI. The CDR3 is 12 amino acids. V was shortened by 7 bases and J by 8 bases, with 11 bases between the two germline ends.

The V call is TRBV28, the J call TRBJ1-5; D is uncertain. V was trimmed by 8 bases and J by 7 bases, leaving 9 bases between them. The CDR3 length is 11 residues. CDR1 is MDHEN and CDR2 is SYDVKM in the germline V gene. The CDR3 is CASATIQPQHF. In DNA, the CDR3 is TGTGCCAGCGCGACAATCCAGCCCCAGCATTTT.

The genes are TRBV7-6 and TRBJ1-4; TRBD1 is a possible D gene (5 bases). Germline values: CDR1 SGHVS, CDR2 FNYEAQ. CDR3 length equals 16 residues. The V end lost 1 base, the J end lost 5 bases, and 14 bases lay between the germline ends. The CDR3, as DNA: TGTGCCAGCAGCTTAGGTTCAGGGATGTCGAATGAAAAACTGTTTTTT. It yields the protein CASSLGSGMSNEKLFF. The full variable domain, in which reference TRBV7-6 and TRBJ1-4 provide the parts outside the CDR3, is GAGVSQSPRYKVTKRGQDVALRCDPISGHVSLYWYRQALGQGPEFLTYFNYEAQQDKSGLPNDRFSAERPEGSISTLTIQRTEQRDSAMYRCASSLGSGMSNEKLFFGSGTQLSVL.

This rearrangement joins TRBV21-1 to TRBJ2-7; TRBD2, the D gene given by the table, was not confirmed from the DNA. TRBV21-1 is given as a pseudogene. This CDR3 spans 14 amino acids. CDR3 coding DNA: TGTGCCAGCAGCACTACCATGAGCTCCTACGAGCAGTACTTC. As protein: CASSTTMSSYEQYF.

This chain connects TRBV19 to TRBJ1-1; D ambiguous. Germline V gives CDR1 LNHDA, CDR2 SQIVND (reference sequence). The CDR3 sequence is 13 residues long. The V and J ends lost 1 base and 5 bases respectively, with 8 bases between them. The DNA of the CDR3 is TGTGCCAGTAGTATAGGGAGGCAGACTGAAGCTTTCTTT. Protein sequence: CASSIGRQTEAFF.